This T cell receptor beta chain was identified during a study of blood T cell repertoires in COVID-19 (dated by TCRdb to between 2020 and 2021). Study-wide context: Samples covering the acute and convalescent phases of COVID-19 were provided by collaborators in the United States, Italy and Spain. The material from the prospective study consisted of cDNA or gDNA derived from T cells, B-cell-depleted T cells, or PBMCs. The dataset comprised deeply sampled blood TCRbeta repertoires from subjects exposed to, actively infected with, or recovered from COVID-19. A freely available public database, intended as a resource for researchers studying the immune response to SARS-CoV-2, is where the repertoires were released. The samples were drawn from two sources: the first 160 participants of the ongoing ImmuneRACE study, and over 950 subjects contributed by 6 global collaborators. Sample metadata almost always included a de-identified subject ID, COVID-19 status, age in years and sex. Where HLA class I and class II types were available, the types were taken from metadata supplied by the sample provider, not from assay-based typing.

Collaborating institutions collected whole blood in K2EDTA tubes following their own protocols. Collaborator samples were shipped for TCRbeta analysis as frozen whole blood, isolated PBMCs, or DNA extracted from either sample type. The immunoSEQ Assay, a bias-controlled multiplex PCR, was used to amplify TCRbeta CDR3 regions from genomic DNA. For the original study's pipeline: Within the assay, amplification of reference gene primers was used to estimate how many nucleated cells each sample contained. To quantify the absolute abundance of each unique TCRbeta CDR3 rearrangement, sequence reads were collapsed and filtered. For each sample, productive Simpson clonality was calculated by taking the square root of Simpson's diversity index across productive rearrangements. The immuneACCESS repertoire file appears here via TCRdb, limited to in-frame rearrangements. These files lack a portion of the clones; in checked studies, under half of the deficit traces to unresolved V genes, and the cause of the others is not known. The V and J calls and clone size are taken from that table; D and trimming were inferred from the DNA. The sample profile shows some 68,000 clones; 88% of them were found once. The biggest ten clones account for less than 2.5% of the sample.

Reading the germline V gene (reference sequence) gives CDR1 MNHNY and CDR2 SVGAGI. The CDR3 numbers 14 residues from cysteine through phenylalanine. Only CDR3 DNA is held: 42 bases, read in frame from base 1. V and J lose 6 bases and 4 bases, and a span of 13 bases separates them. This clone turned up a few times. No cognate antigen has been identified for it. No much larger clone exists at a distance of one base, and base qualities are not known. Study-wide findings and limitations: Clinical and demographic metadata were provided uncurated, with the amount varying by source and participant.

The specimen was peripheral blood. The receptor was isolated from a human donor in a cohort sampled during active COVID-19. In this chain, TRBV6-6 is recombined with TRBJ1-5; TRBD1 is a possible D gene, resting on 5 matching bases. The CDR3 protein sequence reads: CASSPNSGNQPQHF. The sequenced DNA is TGTGCCAGCAGCCCAAACTCAGGGAATCAGCCCCAGCATTTT.